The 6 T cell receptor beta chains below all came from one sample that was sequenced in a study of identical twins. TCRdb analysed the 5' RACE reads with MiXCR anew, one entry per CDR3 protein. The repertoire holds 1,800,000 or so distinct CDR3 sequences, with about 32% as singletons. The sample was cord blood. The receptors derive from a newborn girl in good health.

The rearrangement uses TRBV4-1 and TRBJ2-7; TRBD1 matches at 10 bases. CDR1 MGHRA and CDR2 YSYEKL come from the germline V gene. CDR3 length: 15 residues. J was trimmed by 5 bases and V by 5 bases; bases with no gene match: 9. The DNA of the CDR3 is TGCGCCAGCAGCTTCTCCCCGGGACAGGGGAACGAGCAGTACTTC. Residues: CASSFSPGQGNEQYF.

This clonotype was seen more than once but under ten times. This CDR3 is CASSLVPPTGPGAYGYTF. The CDR3 DNA is TGCGCCAGCAGCTTGGTTCCGCCTACAGGCCCGGGGGCCTATGGCTACACCTTC. The chain uses TRBV5-1 and TRBJ1-2, with a weak D call TRBD1 (6 bases). With 0 bases removed from V and 4 bases from J, the gap between germline ends came to 22 bases. Germline V gene lookup returns CDR1 SGHRS and CDR2 YFSETQ. This CDR3 comprises 18 residues.

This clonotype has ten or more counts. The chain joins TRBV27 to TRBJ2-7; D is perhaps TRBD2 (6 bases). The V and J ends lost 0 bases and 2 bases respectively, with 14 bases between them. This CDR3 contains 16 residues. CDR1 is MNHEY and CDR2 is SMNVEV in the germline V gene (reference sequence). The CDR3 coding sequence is TGTGCCAGCAGTTTATCCTCCGGTAGCGGTCCCTACGAGCAGTACTTC. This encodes CASSLSSGSGPYEQYF.

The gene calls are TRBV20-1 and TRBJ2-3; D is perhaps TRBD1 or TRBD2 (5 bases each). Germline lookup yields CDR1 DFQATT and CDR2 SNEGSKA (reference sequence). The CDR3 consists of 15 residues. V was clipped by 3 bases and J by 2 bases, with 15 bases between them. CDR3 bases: TGCAGTGCTAGGAGCCGGGACGAATACACAGATACGCAGTATTTT. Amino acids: CSARSRDEYTDTQYF.

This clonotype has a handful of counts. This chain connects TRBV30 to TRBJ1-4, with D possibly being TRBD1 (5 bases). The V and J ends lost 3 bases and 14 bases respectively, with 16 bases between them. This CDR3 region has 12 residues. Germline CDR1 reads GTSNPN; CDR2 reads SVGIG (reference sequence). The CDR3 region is CAWSDTGGKLFF. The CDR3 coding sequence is TGTGCCTGGAGCGATACAGGTGGGAAGCTGTTTTTT.

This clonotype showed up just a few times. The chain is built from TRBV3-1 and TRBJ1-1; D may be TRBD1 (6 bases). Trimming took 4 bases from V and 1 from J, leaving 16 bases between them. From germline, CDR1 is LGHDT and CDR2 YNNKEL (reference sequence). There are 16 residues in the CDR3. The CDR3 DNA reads TGTGCCAGCAGCCCTTACGCAGGGACACCGAACACTGAAGCTTTCTTT. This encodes CASSPYAGTPNTEAFF.